This section outlines one T cell receptor beta chain sequence together with its context. The sample originates from a study of blood T cell repertoires in COVID-19. Per the authors' pipeline: Amplification from reference gene primers served as the basis for estimated nucleated cell counts. Produced via immunoSEQ multiplex PCR; TCRdb's table is partial and in-frame only. V, J and clone size were drawn from that table, and D and trimming were deduced from the DNA. The sample has just under 65,000 clones; 65% to 80% are singletons. Per the germline V gene, CDR1 is MNHNY and CDR2 is SVGAGI (reference sequence). CDR3 length: 14 amino acids. Unmatched junction bases numbered 3, after V lost 6 bases and J lost 4 bases.

Source material: peripheral blood. This sequence originates from a human donor in a cohort sampled during active COVID-19. The rearrangement joins TRBV6-6 to TRBJ2-5; 12 nucleotides align to TRBD2. CDR3 coding DNA: TGTGCCAGCAGACTAGCGGGGGGCCCAGAGACCCAGTACTTC. It encodes CASRLAGGPETQYF.